The entry below gives a single TCR beta chain sequence along with its context. Its antigen remains unidentified. This CDR3 region has 14 residues. The V segment lost 6 bases and the J segment 6 bases; nucleotides outside the gene matches: 7. From germline, CDR1 is SNHLY and CDR2 FYNNEI. The sample comes from a study of cytotoxic CD8 clonotypes in ibrutinib-treated CLL. The repertoire was sequenced with immunoSEQ multiplex PCR; TCRdb's copy has only in-frame clones and lacks some. The top ten hold around 13% of the sample, which has roughly 130,000 clones, about 80% seen once. Findings and caveats of the study: Public clonotypes showed up rarely, and on treatment they shrank or held steady.

The chain combines TRBV2 with TRBJ1-5, with TRBD1 identical over 8 bases. The sequenced sample was PBMCs, obtained after 12 months of ibrutinib treatment. The receptor comes from a human donor with chronic lymphocytic leukemia. CDR3 residues: CASSAGQGGQPQHF. The CDR3, as DNA: TGTGCCAGCAGCGCAGGACAGGGAGGTCAGCCCCAGCATTTT.